These T cell receptor beta chains were read from a single sample in a study of regulatory T cells in long-lasting Graves disease. Each CDR3 protein gets one entry after TCRdb re-called the multiplex PCR reads with MiXCR. This sample carries around 500,000 distinct CDR3 sequences, roughly a sixth of them seen once, and the ten largest clones take 20% to 30%. A further study also used this sample, focusing on T cells in Graves' hyperthyroidism and ophthalmopathy.

Sequencing used peripheral blood mononuclear cells (PBMCs), obtained at new diagnosis, from a patient treated with antithyroid drugs. All receptors derive from a middle-aged woman with Graves disease. Each CDR3 is given with its conserved first and last residue. Each record gives: CDR3 DNA, CDR3 protein, J gene, clone size, D gene, V gene. The D gene is left open where the match is weak. Clone sizes are given selectively: once, few, many, or a class where the clone is expanded.

cdr3_nt: TGCGCCAGCAAGGAGGGGGGAGAGCAGTTCTTC
cdr3_aa: CASKEGGEQFF
j_call: TRBJ2-1
clone_size: many
d_call: .
v_call: TRBV5-1

cdr3_nt: TGCAGTGCTAGAGCAGAGACCCAGTACTTC
cdr3_aa: CSARAETQYF
j_call: TRBJ2-5
clone_size: many
d_call: .
v_call: TRBV20-1

cdr3_nt: TGTGCCAGCAGAACAACAGGGGGCTGGGGCTACACCTTC
cdr3_aa: CASRTTGGWGYTF
j_call: TRBJ1-2
clone_size: many
d_call: TRBD1
v_call: TRBV28

cdr3_nt: TGTGCCAGCAGTCAGACCCGACAGGAACAGAACACTGAAGCTTTCTTT
cdr3_aa: CASSQTRQEQNTEAFF
j_call: TRBJ1-1
clone_size: many
d_call: .
v_call: TRBV27

cdr3_nt: TGTGCCAGCAGCTCTGGGAGATTAGCGGGGCCCCTCACAGATACGCAGTATTTT
cdr3_aa: CASSSGRLAGPLTDTQYF
j_call: TRBJ2-3
clone_size: many
d_call: TRBD2
v_call: TRBV11-2

cdr3_nt: TGTGCCAGCAGCCCCCGGGGGGGGGACTATGGCTACACCTTC
cdr3_aa: CASSPRGGDYGYTF
j_call: TRBJ1-2
clone_size: many
d_call: .
v_call: TRBV7-2

cdr3_nt: TGTGCCAGCAGGGCGGGCTTGGGACAGGATGCCGGGGAGCTGTTTTTT
cdr3_aa: CASRAGLGQDAGELFF
j_call: TRBJ2-2
clone_size: .
d_call: TRBD1
v_call: TRBV12-3/TRBV12-4

cdr3_nt: TGTGCCAGCAGCTACCGGGACAGGGCCGGCGAGCAGTACTTC
cdr3_aa: CASSYRDRAGEQYF
j_call: TRBJ2-7
clone_size: .
d_call: TRBD1
v_call: TRBV12-3/TRBV12-4

cdr3_nt: TGTGCCAGCAGTGGACAAGAGAACAACTATGGCTACACCTTC
cdr3_aa: CASSGQENNYGYTF
j_call: TRBJ1-2
clone_size: many
d_call: .
v_call: TRBV6-1

cdr3_nt: TGTGCCATCAGTGCGGAGGGGCAGGGCACTGAAGCTTTCTTT
cdr3_aa: CAISAEGQGTEAFF
j_call: TRBJ1-1
clone_size: many
d_call: .
v_call: TRBV10-3

cdr3_nt: TGTGCCACCAGGGACCACGGGGGCCCAGATACGCAGTATTTT
cdr3_aa: CATRDHGGPDTQYF
j_call: TRBJ2-3
clone_size: many
d_call: .
v_call: TRBV7-9

cdr3_nt: TGTGCCAGCAGACCAAATCTCCGGGACAGGGGCATCTACGAGCAGTACTTC
cdr3_aa: CASRPNLRDRGIYEQYF
j_call: TRBJ2-7
clone_size: many
d_call: TRBD1
v_call: TRBV6-1

cdr3_nt: TGTGCCAGCAAAATGGGGAGGGCGAACACCGGGGAGCTGTTTTTT
cdr3_aa: CASKMGRANTGELFF
j_call: TRBJ2-2
clone_size: .
d_call: TRBD2
v_call: TRBV13

cdr3_nt: TGTGCCAGCTCATACAGGGAAGGCGCTGAAGCTTTCTTT
cdr3_aa: CASSYREGAEAFF
j_call: TRBJ1-1
clone_size: many
d_call: .
v_call: TRBV18

cdr3_nt: TGTGCCAGCAGAAATCAGGGGAGGGACACAGATACGCAGTATTTT
cdr3_aa: CASRNQGRDTDTQYF
j_call: TRBJ2-3
clone_size: many
d_call: .
v_call: TRBV6-1

cdr3_nt: TGTGCCATCAGTGATAGTGCCTACGAGCAGTACTTC
cdr3_aa: CAISDSAYEQYF
j_call: TRBJ2-7
clone_size: .
d_call: .
v_call: TRBV10-3

cdr3_nt: TGTGCCAGTAGTCCCACAGGGATGGGAACTGAAGCTTTCTTT
cdr3_aa: CASSPTGMGTEAFF
j_call: TRBJ1-1
clone_size: few
d_call: .
v_call: TRBV19

cdr3_nt: TGTGCCAGTAGTCCGGGGGGCCCTGAGACCCAGTACTTC
cdr3_aa: CASSPGGPETQYF
j_call: TRBJ2-5
clone_size: many
d_call: .
v_call: TRBV19

cdr3_nt: TGCGCCAGCAGCTTGGGTCCAGGGAACGAGCAGTACTTC
cdr3_aa: CASSLGPGNEQYF
j_call: TRBJ2-7
clone_size: few
d_call: .
v_call: TRBV5-1

cdr3_nt: TGTGCCACCAGTGACACGGACAGGGCGAACACCGGGGAGCTGTTTTTT
cdr3_aa: CATSDTDRANTGELFF
j_call: TRBJ2-2
clone_size: .
d_call: TRBD1
v_call: TRBV24-1